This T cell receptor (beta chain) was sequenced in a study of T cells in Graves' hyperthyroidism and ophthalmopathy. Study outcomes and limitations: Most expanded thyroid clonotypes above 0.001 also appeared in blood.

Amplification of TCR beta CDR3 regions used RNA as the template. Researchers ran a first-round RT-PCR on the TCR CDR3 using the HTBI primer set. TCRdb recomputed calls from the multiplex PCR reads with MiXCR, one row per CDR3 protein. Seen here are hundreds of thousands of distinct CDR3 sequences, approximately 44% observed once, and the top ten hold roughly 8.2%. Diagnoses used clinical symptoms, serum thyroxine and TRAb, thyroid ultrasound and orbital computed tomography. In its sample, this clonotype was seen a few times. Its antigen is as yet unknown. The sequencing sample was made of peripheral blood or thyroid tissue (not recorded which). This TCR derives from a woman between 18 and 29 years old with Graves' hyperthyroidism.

CDR3 residues: CASSYRGTDEQYF. The CDR3 region has the DNA TGTGCCAGCAGTTACCGGGGGACGGACGAGCAGTACTTC. The chain is built from TRBV7-9 and TRBJ2-7; perhaps TRBD2 as D (6 bases). The CDR3 consists of 13 residues. V was clipped by 6 bases and J by 5 bases, with 14 bases between them. Germline values: CDR1 SEHNR, CDR2 FQNEAQ (reference sequence). Drawing the rest from reference TRBV7-9 and TRBJ2-7, the complete variable domain is DTGVSQNPRHKITKRGQNVTFRCDPISEHNRLYWYRQTLGQGPEFLTYFQNEAQLEKSRLLSDRFSAERPKGSFSTLEIQRTEQGDSAMYLCASSYRGTDEQYFGPGTRLTVT.